The 21 T cell receptor beta chains presented below share a single source sample, sequenced in a study of blood T cell repertoires in COVID-19. Sequencing was performed with immunoSEQ multiplex PCR; in TCRdb, only in-frame clones are kept and a portion is missing. The data show roughly 280,000 clones, roughly 86% seen once. Sequenced: peripheral blood. The receptors originated from a man in his forties or fifties with active or convalescent COVID-19.

The chain carries TRBV19 and TRBJ1-2; possibly TRBD1 for D (5 bases). Trimming took 0 bases from V and 0 from J, leaving 11 bases between them. The V gene's germline CDR1 is LNHDA and CDR2 SQIVND (reference sequence). The CDR3 length is 16 residues. Written as DNA, the CDR3 is TGTGCCAGTAGTATAGACCCCTGGGGCACTAACTATGGCTACACCTTC. It is translated as CASSIDPWGTNYGYTF.

The chain employs TRBV18 and TRBJ2-2, with D maybe TRBD2 (6 bases). Germline V lookup: CDR1 KGHSH, CDR2 LQKENI. The CDR3 totals 15 residues. Trimming removed 6 bases from V and 0 bases from J, with 11 bases in between. The CDR3 reads CASSGGPPNTGELFF. DNA for the CDR3: TGTGCCAGCTCGGGAGGACCGCCGAACACCGGGGAGCTGTTTTTT.

This chain joins TRBV14 and TRBJ2-7; 11 bases map to TRBD2. Germline V CDR1 and CDR2: SGHDN, FVKESK. This CDR3 spans 15 amino acids. V gave up 1 base and J gave up 7 bases; unmatched junction bases: 6. DNA for the CDR3: TGTGCCAGCAGCCAAGTGGGACTAGCGGAAAATGAGCAGTACTTC. Translation gives CASSQVGLAENEQYF.

The gene calls are TRBV3-1 (or the pseudogene TRBV3-2) and TRBJ2-7, with D possibly matching TRBD2 (5 bases). Germline CDR1 and CDR2: LGHDT and YNNKEL (reference sequence). Trimming shortened V by 4 bases and J by 2 bases, and 9 bases separated the two germline ends. CDR3 length: 13 amino acids. CDR3 region: CASSLGITYEQYF. In DNA form, the CDR3 reads TGTGCCAGCAGCCTCGGGATTACCTACGAGCAGTACTTC.

The gene calls are TRBV5-6 and TRBJ2-1; unclear D gene. The CDR3 length is 13 residues. Germline lookup yields CDR1 SGHDT and CDR2 YYEEEE. V gave up 2 bases and J gave up 4 bases, with 7 bases separating them. This CDR3 reads CASSFGGYNEQFF. The CDR3, as DNA: TGTGCCAGCAGCTTCGGCGGATACAATGAGCAGTTCTTC.

V and J are TRBV27 and TRBJ1-5; 7 nucleotides match TRBD1. CDR3 size: 14 residues. Germline V gene sequence: CDR1 MNHEY, CDR2 SMNVEV (reference sequence). Trimming cost V 4 bases and J 7 bases; bases outside gene matches: 7. CDR3 in DNA: TGTGCCAGCAGTTATGGGGACAGCGGCCAGCCCCAGCATTTT. Protein: CASSYGDSGQPQHF.

The chain is built from TRBV12-5 and TRBJ1-1; D is unclear. With 8 bases removed from V and 0 bases from J, the gap between germline ends came to 19 bases. Germline CDR1 reads LGHNT; CDR2 reads FRNRAP. The CDR3 extends over 16 amino acids. The CDR3 DNA sequence: TGTGCTAGTACTTTCCGCGGCAGCCTTATGAACACTGAAGCTTTCTTT. Its protein is CASTFRGSLMNTEAFF.

This rearrangement joins TRBV3-1 (or the pseudogene TRBV3-2) to TRBJ1-4; D may be TRBD1 (6 bases). CDR1 and CDR2 (germline): LGHDT, YNNKEL (reference sequence). V lost 5 bases and J lost 3, with 10 bases in between. CDR3 length: 14 amino acids. CDR3: CASSYGQPNEKLFF. The CDR3 nucleotides read TGTGCCAGCAGCTATGGACAGCCTAATGAAAAACTGTTTTTT.

The sample holds one count of this clone. This chain uses TRBV13 with TRBJ1-3; TRBD1 aligns across 7 bases. With 5 bases clipped from V and 0 bases from J, the junction kept 4 bases outside the gene matches. From germline, CDR1 is PRHDT and CDR2 FYEKMQ (reference sequence). The CDR3 has 15 residues. CDR3 sequence: CASSNRDSSGNTIYF. The CDR3 region has the DNA TGTGCCAGCAGCAACCGGGACAGCTCTGGAAACACCATATATTTT.

V is TRBV21-1 and J is TRBJ2-1; TRBD2, the table's D call, lacks a check against the DNA. TRBV21-1 is listed as a pseudogene. There are 19 residues in the CDR3. CDR3: CANSRGFSPGLAIHNEQFF. CDR3 sequence (DNA): TGTGCCAACAGCCGGGGTTTTTCCCCGGGACTAGCAATACACAATGAGCAGTTCTTC.

This chain joins TRBV2 and TRBJ1-1; D might be TRBD1 (5 bases). Germline values: CDR1 SNHLY, CDR2 FYNNEI. V lost 3 bases and J 3 bases, leaving 11 bases between the germline ends. The length of the CDR3 is 14 residues. In DNA form, the CDR3 reads TGTGCCAGCAGTGACGAAGGGGCCGACACTGAAGCTTTCTTT. It is translated as CASSDEGADTEAFF.

The V gene is TRBV6-4, the J gene TRBJ2-7; perhaps TRBD1 as D (6 bases). The CDR3 covers 17 residues. The ends were cut back, 3 bases at V and 0 bases at J, with 18 bases in the middle. The germline CDR1 and CDR2 sequences are MRHNA and SNTAGT. The CDR3 spells CASSEWYDRDTSYEQYF. Written as DNA, the CDR3 is TGTGCCAGCAGTGAATGGTATGATCGGGACACCTCCTACGAGCAGTACTTC.

This chain joins TRBV5-1 and TRBJ2-1; 11 bases match TRBD2. This CDR3 region has 17 residues. The V gene's germline CDR1 is SGHRS and CDR2 YFSETQ. Trimming cost V 2 bases and J 4 bases; bases outside gene matches: 8. The CDR3 loop reads CASSFGLAGGQYNEQFF. CDR3 in DNA: TGCGCCAGCAGCTTCGGGCTAGCGGGGGGACAATACAATGAGCAGTTCTTC.

The V and J genes are TRBV11-2 and TRBJ2-7; possibly TRBD1 for D (7 bases). V shed 5 bases and J shed 0 bases, with 17 bases lying between them. The CDR3 sequence is 16 residues long. Germline CDR1 and CDR2: SGHAT and FQNNGV. CDR3 sequence (DNA): TGTGCCAGCAGCCCTTTCCCGGGGGACAGCTCCTACGAGCAGTACTTC. It encodes CASSPFPGDSSYEQYF.

The V and J genes are TRBV2 and TRBJ2-5, with 10 positions matching TRBD1. This CDR3 is 13 amino acids long. Germline trimming cut 6 bases from V and 3 bases from J; bases unmatched to any gene: 1. Germline V lookup: CDR1 SNHLY, CDR2 FYNNEI. CDR3 bases: TGTGCCAGCAGGGGGACAGGGGAAGAGACCCAGTACTTC. Translating gives CASRGTGEETQYF. The full variable domain, in which reference TRBV2 and TRBJ2-5 provide the parts outside the CDR3, is EPEVTQTPSHQVTQMGQEVILRCVPISNHLYFYWYRQILGQKVEFLVSFYNNEISEKSEIFDDQFSVERPDGSNFTLKIRSTKLEDSAMYFCASRGTGEETQYFGPGTRLLVL.

The chain uses TRBV9 and TRBJ2-3, with D perhaps matching TRBD2 (5 bases). The CDR3 totals 15 residues. The germline CDR1 and CDR2 sequences are SGDLS and YYNGEE. V shed 3 bases and J shed 2 bases, with 13 bases lying between them. This chain's CDR3 is CASSERTGHTDTQYF. For the CDR3, the DNA is TGTGCCAGCAGCGAGCGGACCGGGCACACAGATACGCAGTATTTT.

The chain's CDR3 is CASSDYGYTF. As DNA, the CDR3 is TGTGCCAGCTCGGACTATGGCTACACCTTC. The V and J genes are TRBV28 and TRBJ1-2; D is unclear. With 8 bases removed from V and 3 bases from J, the gap between germline ends came to 4 bases. CDR3 size: 10 residues. Germline-derived CDR1 and CDR2 are MDHEN and SYDVKM.

The chain joins TRBV3-1 (or the pseudogene TRBV3-2) to TRBJ2-2; 8 positions agree with TRBD2. The V and J ends lost 3 bases and 4 bases, in that order; junction bases with no gene match: 4. The germline gives CDR1 LGHDT, CDR2 YNNKEL (reference sequence). There are 15 residues in the CDR3. This CDR3 is CASSHRLALTGELFF. The CDR3 coding sequence is TGTGCCAGCAGCCACCGACTAGCGCTCACCGGGGAGCTGTTTTTT.

The J gene is TRBJ2-1, the V gene TRBV15, with 8 bases identical to TRBD2. Trimming at V came to 1 base and at J to 5 bases, leaving 4 bases not matched to a gene. The germline gives CDR1 LNHNV, CDR2 YYDKDF (reference sequence). The CDR3 is made up of 15 amino acids. The CDR3 DNA reads TGTGCCACCAGCAGAGCGCGGGAGGTGCACAATGAGCAGTTCTTC. This encodes CATSRAREVHNEQFF. Using reference TRBV15 and TRBJ2-1 for the parts outside the CDR3, the full variable domain is DAMVIQNPRYQVTQFGKPVTLSCSQTLNHNVMYWYQQKSSQAPKLLFHYYDKDFNNEADTPDNFQSRRPNTSFCFLDIRSPGLGDTAMYLCATSRAREVHNEQFFGPGTRLTVL.

V is TRBV7-9 and J is TRBJ2-7, with 10 positions matching TRBD1. The CDR3 spans 16 residues. V dropped 5 bases and J dropped 0; count of bases not matched to a gene: 7. Germline V gene sequence: CDR1 SEHNR, CDR2 FQNEAQ (reference sequence). CDR3 coding DNA: TGTGCCAGCAGCCCTACGGGACAGGGGTCCTCCTACGAGCAGTACTTC. Encoded protein: CASSPTGQGSSYEQYF.

The chain has TRBV5-1 and TRBJ1-1; 7 bases are a match to TRBD1. Germline CDR1 reads SGHRS; CDR2 reads YFSETQ. The CDR3 loop spans 14 amino acids. V shed 4 bases, J shed 5 bases, and the junction held 8 bases outside the gene matches. This CDR3 reads CASSTGQEGTEAFF. Here the CDR3 DNA reads TGCGCCAGCAGCACTGGACAGGAGGGTACTGAAGCTTTCTTT. Complete variable domain (other parts from reference TRBV5-1 and TRBJ1-1): KAGVTQTPRYLIKTRGQQVTLSCSPISGHRSVSWYQQTPGQGLQFLFEYFSETQRNKGNFPGRFSGRQFSNSRSEMNVSTLELGDSALYLCASSTGQEGTEAFFGQGTRLTVV.